These T cell receptor beta chains were read from a single sample in a study of T cells in Graves' hyperthyroidism and ophthalmopathy. TCRdb re-called the multiplex PCR reads through MiXCR, storing one row per CDR3 protein. Among nearly 600,000 distinct CDR3 sequences listed, around 14% were seen once. Input material: blood. These receptors all stem from a woman in her late teens or twenties with Graves' ophthalmopathy. Each CDR3 is given without its conserved first and last residue.

v_call cdr3_aa
TRBV12-3/TRBV12-4 ASTPLNTGELF
TRBV30 AWSLSPAMNTEAF
TRBV11-3 ASSLTANSPLH
TRBV29-1 SGRDPNYGYT
TRBV28 ASSFPGTGEETQY
TRBV12-3/TRBV12-4 ASRWDSDYEQY
TRBV27 ASSPGTSRFGNEQF
TRBV29-1 SVVGKGGYNEQF
TRBV15 ATSRDRTGTPSTDTQY
TRBV4-3 ASSQDRAHYGYT
TRBV9 ASSVHGGKQETQY
TRBV29-1 SAGQGVSNTEAF
TRBV12-3/TRBV12-4 ASSLRLSNTEAF
TRBV5-4 ASSLGSSGSVTDTQY
TRBV20-1 SAYNGKKLF
TRBV12-3/TRBV12-4 ASSLAKNTEAF
TRBV9 ASSAGTSGRGLVWNEQF
TRBV11-3 ASNTTLAGGSTDTQY
TRBV28 ASSPLALAASSYEQY